The 2 T cell receptor beta chains listed next were all sequenced from one sample in a study of blood T cells in healthy people across ages. Next came a second PCR, run for about 6 to 12 cycles, which used a sample-barcoded 5' primer along with a J-beta primer mix. TCRdb independently ran MiXCR on the 5' RACE reads; one entry per CDR3 protein. In the table there are roughly 1.4 million distinct CDR3 sequences, 55% to 75% of which are singletons. What was sequenced was blood. The source of these receptors is a man younger than 30 in good health.

V and J are TRBV7-2 and TRBJ2-1, with TRBD2 identical over 7 bases. Germline V gives CDR1 SGHTA, CDR2 FQGNSA. The CDR3 runs to 13 residues. Trimming took 2 bases from V and 7 from J; bases not matched to a gene: 2. The CDR3 loop is CASSLWTRNEQFF. CDR3 DNA sequence: TGTGCCAGCAGCTTATGGACTAGGAATGAGCAGTTCTTC.

The rearrangement links TRBV6-6 to TRBJ1-1; the D is unclear. The CDR3 has 11 amino acids. V was pared by 2 bases and J by 6 bases, with 4 bases between. Germline V gives CDR1 MNHNY, CDR2 SVGAGI (reference sequence). CDR3 nucleotides: TGTGCCAGCAGTTACGCTCCTGAAGCTTTCTTT. Protein product: CASSYAPEAFF.